This record looks at one T cell receptor (beta chain) sequence and its context. What antigen it recognizes has not been identified. Base qualities are not provided; no much larger clone lies one nucleotide away. TCRbeta CDR3 regions were amplified from genomic DNA using the immunoSEQ Assay, a bias-controlled multiplex PCR. In the original analysis: The number of nucleated cells in each sample was estimated by amplification of reference gene primers within the assay. To quantify the absolute abundance of each unique TCRbeta CDR3 rearrangement, sequence reads were collapsed and filtered. For each sample, productive Simpson clonality was calculated as the square root of Simpson's diversity index over productive rearrangements. TCRdb stores this immuneACCESS table with in-frame sequences only. Part of the clones is absent; in the studies checked, under half of the shortfall reflects unresolved V genes, and no reason is known for the rest. V, J and clone size derive from that table, while D and trimming were established from the DNA sequence. This sample has 250,000 to 350,000 clones in its table, and about 90% of those were observed once. Less than 3% of the sample is taken by the ten largest.

The data are from a study of blood T cell repertoires in COVID-19 (dated by TCRdb to about 2020). Describing the broader study: Samples from collaborators originated in the United States, Italy and Spain and spanned both the acute and convalescent phases of COVID-19. The prospective study material was composed of cDNA or gDNA derived from T cells, B-cell-depleted T cells, or PBMCs. Subjects who had been exposed to COVID-19, were actively infected with it, or had recovered from it provided the deeply sampled blood TCRbeta repertoires that made up the dataset. The repertoires were released in a freely available public database intended as a resource for research on the immune response to SARS-CoV-2. The samples were drawn from the first 160 participants of the ongoing ImmuneRACE study and from 950 to 1,500 subjects provided by 6 global collaborators. The sample metadata nearly always contained a de-identified subject ID, COVID-19 status, age in years and sex. HLA class I and class II types, where available, came from metadata supplied by the sample provider rather than from assay-based typing. What the work shows at the level of the full study, not this receptor alone: The amount of clinical and demographic metadata varied by source and participant and was provided uncurated.

Enrolling through a virtual design, the prospective study's participants ranged in age from roughly 18 to 90 years and lived across more than 20 United States geographic areas. In the prospective study, cohorts were assigned on the basis of participant-reported clinical history obtained from a screening survey and a study questionnaire. Exposed participants had been in contact with someone with a PCR-confirmed or clinician-diagnosed COVID-19 case within 2 weeks of study entry. In the prospective study, mobile phlebotomists collected whole blood, serum and a nasopharyngeal or oropharyngeal swab from each participant. Over a 2-month period, participants in the prospective study had the option of providing additional blood draws and questionnaires. Prospective study blood samples were shipped either frozen or at room temperature before DNA extraction. From cysteine to phenylalanine, the CDR3 is 15 amino acids long. CDR3 DNA is the only sequence kept; it has 45 bases, read in frame from the first base. According to the germline V gene, CDR1 reads MDHEN and CDR2 reads SYDVKM. The trim is 7 bases for V and 6 bases for J, with a gap of 22 bases between the germline ends.

The receptor was derived from a woman between 45 and 65 years old who had been exposed to COVID-19. This chain is built from TRBV28 and TRBJ2-7, with TRBD2 tentatively as D gene (5 bases match). The sample taken for sequencing was PBMCs or T cells enriched from blood (not recorded which). The nucleotide sequence is given as TGTGCCAGCAATCCCTTGGGAGCGGAGAGCTTCGAGCAGTACTTC. This encodes CASNPLGAESFEQYF.